These T cell receptor beta chains were read from a single sample in a study of beta chain features in type 1 diabetes. The assay was immunoSEQ multiplex PCR, and TCRdb's table has in-frame clones only and misses some. The table includes about 900,000 clones, roughly 15% detected once. The sample consisted of naive CD4+ T cells from blood. These receptor sequences come from a woman aged 18-35 years in good health. Both conserved end residues are part of each CDR3.

j_call v_call cdr3_aa
TRBJ2-7 TRBV28 CASRQGVGYEQYF
TRBJ2-3 TRBV5-1 CASSLLDDTDTQYF
TRBJ2-3 TRBV9 CASSRYTDTQYF
TRBJ2-3 TRBV7-2 CASSLGGGAATDTDTQYF
TRBJ2-1 TRBV15 CATSRGGSNNEQFF
TRBJ2-3 TRBV7-9 CASSLAGADTQYF
TRBJ1-5 TRBV27 CASSLLGQPQHF
TRBJ2-7 TRBV19 CASSIGAGSTYEQYF
TRBJ2-3 TRBV4-3 CASSQVALGRNTQYF
TRBJ1-4 TRBV4-2 CASSQEHADEAYEKLFF
TRBJ2-1 TRBV6-6 CASSYDLNGLEQFF
TRBJ1-2 TRBV2 CASSEARQIYGYTF
TRBJ1-4 TRBV7-2 CASSLRETNEKLFF
TRBJ2-7 TRBV10-3 CAIRDGTGFNEQYF
TRBJ2-6 TRBV5-6 CASSLVLIGSGANVLTF
TRBJ2-7 TRBV28 CASQNRGSLYEQYF
TRBJ2-7 TRBV11-2 CASSPTRQNYEQYF
TRBJ2-1 TRBV2 CASSVGTYNEQFF
TRBJ2-7 TRBV21-1 CASRRTERAYEQYF
TRBJ2-3 TRBV29-1 CSVETASSRHTQYF
TRBJ2-1 TRBV28 CASSPAGRNEQFF
TRBJ2-7 TRBV15 CATSRVGYEQYF
TRBJ2-3 TRBV7-8 CASSYRTSLSGYTDTQYF
TRBJ1-4 TRBV25-1 CASSEYLPAGKLFF